This T cell receptor beta chain derives from a study of cytomegalovirus exposure and HLA in healthy donors. Trimming left V 1 base short and J 7 bases short, with 12 bases between. CDR3 size: 13 residues. Looked up from germline, CDR1 is SGHRS and CDR2 is YFSETQ. 60 Vbeta and 13 Jbeta primers were used in PCR. This table comes from immunoSEQ multiplex PCR, and its TCRdb copy is limited to in-frame clones, with some not included. Altogether 150,000 to 200,000 clones are present, about three quarters being singletons, with the ten largest covering just over 3%. The study's findings and limits: TCR beta sequences reportedly predicted most subjects' HLA-A and HLA-B alleles accurately. Rates of TCR association differed by HLA locus in a later analysis, with DRB1 highest and HLA-C lowest. Near-uniform donor sequencing depth was presumed by presence/absence analyses. The classifier, whose performance was assessed in both the original and validation cohorts, reportedly diagnosed cytomegalovirus status with high specificity and sensitivity.

On this clone: The antigen is not known.

The chain recombines TRBV5-1 with TRBJ2-7, with D possibly matching TRBD2 (5 bases). Material: PBMCs. This TCR was sampled from a woman in her thirties or forties in good health and CMV-seronegative. CDR3 amino acids: CASSLLSSSEQYF. CDR3 in DNA: TGCGCCAGCAGCTTGCTGTCTAGCAGTGAGCAGTACTTC.